The 19 T cell receptor beta chains in this list originate from one sample, sequenced in a study of T cells after somatic rescue of genetic block. Produced via immunoSEQ multiplex PCR; TCRdb's table is partial and in-frame only. The sample has over 9,500 clones, around 72% seen once. Sequencing was done on a sample of peripheral blood mononuclear cells (PBMCs). Receptors were obtained from a boy between 5 and 17 years old.

This clone ranks as large (0.1 to 1%). The chain combines TRBV18 with TRBJ1-6; 9 bases are shared with TRBD1. CDR3 length: 15 amino acids. Germline V gene data show CDR1 as KGHSH and CDR2 as LQKENI. Losses at the gene ends were 6 bases for V and 5 bases for J; bases not matched to a gene: 5. The CDR3 loop is CASSLGQGDNSPLHF. DNA of the CDR3: TGTGCCAGCTCGCTGGGACAGGGCGATAATTCACCCCTCCACTTT.

The chain employs TRBV9 and TRBJ2-7, with a weak D call TRBD1 (6 bases). The CDR3 spans 18 residues. V lost 7 bases and J lost 0, with 26 bases in between. Germline V gene data show CDR1 as SGDLS and CDR2 as YYNGEE. In DNA form, the CDR3 reads TGTGCCAGCCACGCCACACCCCGGACAGAGGACCTCTCCTACGAGCAGTACTTC. As protein: CASHATPRTEDLSYEQYF. Supplemented by reference TRBV9 and TRBJ2-7, the full variable domain reads DSGVTQTPKHLITATGQRVTLRCSPRSGDLSVYWYQQSLDQGLQFLIQYYNGEERAKGNILERFSAQQFPDLHSELNLSSLELGDSALYFCASHATPRTEDLSYEQYFGPGTRLTVT.

The chain has TRBV27 and TRBJ1-5; TRBD1 might be the D (5 bases). The CDR3 covers 15 residues. The germline V and J ends were trimmed by 5 bases and 0 bases, with 11 bases remaining between them. Germline values: CDR1 MNHEY, CDR2 SMNVEV (reference sequence). DNA for the CDR3: TGTGCCAGCAGTCTTACAGGATATAGCAATCAGCCCCAGCATTTT. It translates to CASSLTGYSNQPQHF.

This sequence joins TRBV6-1 and TRBJ2-5; tentatively, D is TRBD2 (6 bases). With the DNA end fitting TRBJ2-7 better, the J assignment may be wrong. CDR3 size: 12 residues. Germline V CDR1 and CDR2: MNHNS, SASEGT. The CDR3 DNA reads TGTGCCAGCTGGGGGGAGGTCTACGAGCAGTACTTC. Encoded protein: CASWGEVYEQYF.

This clone ranks as medium-sized. The chain recombines TRBV5-1 with TRBJ2-1; 10 bases match TRBD2. V lost 2 bases to trimming and J lost 6 bases; unmatched junction nucleotides: 8. The CDR3 runs to 16 residues. Germline V CDR1 and CDR2: SGHRS, YFSETQ. In DNA, the CDR3 is TGCGCCAGCAGCTTACCCCCAGCGGGAGGGCTCAATGAGCAGTTCTTC. It translates to CASSLPPAGGLNEQFF.

The V call is TRBV5-1, the J call TRBJ2-1; D assignment may be TRBD1 or TRBD2 (5 bases each). The CDR3 runs to 13 residues. Germline V gene data show CDR1 as SGHRS and CDR2 as YFSETQ. The V and J ends lost 0 bases and 6 bases respectively, with 7 bases between them. CDR3 region: CASSLAGTNEQFF. Written as DNA, the CDR3 is TGCGCCAGCAGCTTGGCCGGGACCAATGAGCAGTTCTTC.

The rearrangement links TRBV6-5 to TRBJ1-2; tentative D call: TRBD1 (5 bases). CDR1 is MNHEY, CDR2 SVGAGI, per germline. The CDR3 length is 15 residues. V dropped 0 bases and J dropped 4 bases, with 12 bases sitting between them. CDR3 in DNA: TGTGCCAGCAGTTACTCGCGCAGGGAAGCCTATGGCTACACCTTC. Protein product: CASSYSRREAYGYTF.

The rearrangement uses TRBV19 and TRBJ2-7; 10 bases line up with TRBD1. Germline CDR1 is LNHDA and CDR2 is SQIVND (reference sequence). This CDR3 spans 15 amino acids. V lost 1 base and J lost 2; bases outside the gene matches: 2. The CDR3 loop reads CASSIAGTGAYEQYF. The CDR3 DNA is TGTGCCAGTAGTATAGCGGGGACAGGGGCCTACGAGCAGTACTTC.

The J gene is TRBJ2-2, the V gene TRBV18; D unresolved. This CDR3 is 14 amino acids long. In germline, CDR1 is KGHSH, CDR2 LQKENI. Trimming took off 5 bases at V and 5 bases at J, with 12 bases between the two ends. This CDR3 is CASSSQTGTGELFF. The DNA of the CDR3 is TGTGCCAGCTCATCTCAGACCGGGACCGGGGAGCTGTTTTTT.

The V gene is TRBV19, the J gene TRBJ1-5; perhaps TRBD1 as D (6 bases). The CDR3 spans 16 residues. Germline V gene data show CDR1 as LNHDA and CDR2 as SQIVND (reference sequence). With 2 bases removed from V and 2 bases from J, the gap between germline ends came to 13 bases. DNA of the CDR3: TGTGCCAGTAGTATAACAGGGACGTCGGGCAATCAGCCCCAGCATTTT. Residues: CASSITGTSGNQPQHF.

V gene TRBV5-1 combines with J gene TRBJ1-4, with TRBD1 identical over 9 bases. Per the germline V gene, CDR1 is SGHRS and CDR2 is YFSETQ. CDR3 length: 15 amino acids. V lost 1 base to trimming and J lost 6 bases; unmatched junction nucleotides: 4. In DNA form, the CDR3 reads TGCGCCAGCAGCTTGTTGGGACAGGGCGATGAAAAACTGTTTTTT. Protein: CASSLLGQGDEKLFF.

This sequence joins TRBV5-6 and TRBJ1-2, with 8 nucleotides matching TRBD1. CDR1 is SGHDT and CDR2 is YYEEEE in the germline V gene. The CDR3 runs 15 residues. V lost 0 bases and J lost 0; bases outside the gene matches: 1. CDR3 in amino acids: CASSLVDRANYGYTF. The CDR3 DNA follows: TGTGCCAGCAGCTTGGTGGACAGGGCTAACTATGGCTACACCTTC.

The chain joins TRBV9 to TRBJ2-3; 13 bases are a match to TRBD2. The junction had 12 bases not matched to a gene; V was cut back by 4 bases and J by 1 base. CDR1 is SGDLS, CDR2 YYNGEE, per germline. CDR3 size: 19 residues. The CDR3 region has the DNA TGTGCCAGCAGCCCCCAGCTTTGGACTAGCGGGAGTGGCACAGATACGCAGTATTTT. This translates into CASSPQLWTSGSGTDTQYF.

The chain recombines TRBV14 with TRBJ2-4; a possible D gene is TRBD1 (5 bases). Germline CDR1 reads SGHDN; CDR2 reads FVKESK. Trimming removed 4 bases at V and 2 bases at J, with 12 bases between. This CDR3 has 15 amino acids. For the CDR3, the DNA is TGTGCCAGCAGCCCAAGGGGCCTCACCAAAAACATTCAGTACTTC. This encodes CASSPRGLTKNIQYF.

The chain uses TRBV11-2 and TRBJ2-7, with D hard to call. The CDR3 is 11 amino acids. The V end lost 5 bases, the J end lost 7 bases, and 9 bases lay between the germline ends. Germline CDR1 SGHAT, CDR2 FQNNGV. CDR3 loop: CASSLQYEQYF. The CDR3 region has the DNA TGTGCCAGCAGCCTCCAGTATGAGCAGTACTTC.

This chain connects TRBV19 to TRBJ2-7, with 8 bases identical to TRBD2. Looked up from germline, CDR1 is LNHDA and CDR2 is SQIVND (reference sequence). V shed 5 bases and J 2 bases; nucleotides not matched to a gene: 5. The CDR3 is 14 residues long. This CDR3 is CASSPGGGPYEQYF. The CDR3 region has the DNA TGTGCCAGTAGTCCCGGGGGGGGTCCCTACGAGCAGTACTTC.

This chain uses TRBV18 with TRBJ1-1; D gene ambiguous. The V gene's germline CDR1 is KGHSH and CDR2 LQKENI. Between the trimmed V and J ends, which lost 6 bases and 1 base, there was a span of 9 bases. This CDR3 is 13 amino acids long. This CDR3 reads CASSEGGNTEAFF. The CDR3 DNA is TGTGCCAGCTCCGAAGGAGGGAACACTGAAGCTTTCTTT. Using reference TRBV18 and TRBJ1-1 for the parts outside the CDR3, the full variable domain is NAGVMQNPRHLVRRRGQEARLRCSPMKGHSHVYWYRQLPEEGLKFMVYLQKENIIDESGMPKERFSAEFPKEGPSILRIQQVVRGDSAAYFCASSEGGNTEAFFGQGTRLTVV.

V usage is TRBV10-1 and J usage is TRBJ2-3, with TRBD2 matching 12 bases. Trimming took 2 bases from V and 3 from J; bases not matched to a gene: 0. The CDR3 spans 15 residues. Germline CDR1 and CDR2: WNHNN and SYGVQD (reference sequence). Written as DNA, the CDR3 is TGCGCCAGCAGTGAGACTAGCGGGAGGACAGATACGCAGTATTTT. Its protein is CASSETSGRTDTQYF.

The chain combines TRBV10-3 with TRBJ1-1; D may be TRBD1 (5 bases). Germline-derived CDR1 and CDR2 are ENHRY and SYGVKD. Trimming took 6 bases from V and 1 from J, leaving 9 bases between them. This CDR3 region has 13 residues. CDR3 sequence (DNA): TGTGCCATCAGCCCCCAGGGGAACACTGAAGCTTTCTTT. Translated, it gives CAISPQGNTEAFF.